The 11 T cell receptor beta chains below all came from one sample that was sequenced in a study of CD8 T cells in ankylosing spondylitis. TCRdb processed the 5' RACE reads anew with MiXCR; each CDR3 protein has one entry. The table lists about 140,000 distinct CDR3 sequences, more than 7% of them singletons. The sequenced sample consisted of synovial fluid, either unsorted or a sorted T cell fraction (not recorded which). These receptors were collected from a male donor with ankylosing spondylitis.

This clonotype was counted between two and nine times. This sequence joins TRBV2 and TRBJ1-5; 7 positions match TRBD1. Trimming took 7 bases from V and 0 from J; bases not matched to a gene: 15. This CDR3 contains 18 residues. Germline loops: CDR1 SNHLY, CDR2 FYNNEI. The CDR3 DNA is TGTGCCAGCACTCGGAGACAGGGCCCTGGGGGTAGCAATCAGCCCCAGCATTTT. Translation: CASTRRQGPGGSNQPQHF.

This clonotype was detected only a few times. The chain carries TRBV7-9 and TRBJ1-5; perhaps TRBD1 as D (6 bases). The germline V gene has CDR1 SEHNR and CDR2 FQNEAQ (reference sequence). V was pared by 3 bases and J by 3 bases, with 15 bases between. This CDR3 spans 16 amino acids. This chain's CDR3 is CASSLVQDRLNQPQHF. DNA for the CDR3: TGTGCCAGCAGCTTGGTTCAAGACAGGCTCAATCAGCCCCAGCATTTT. Using reference TRBV7-9 and TRBJ1-5 for the parts outside the CDR3, the full variable domain is DTGVSQNPRHKITKRGQNVTFRCDPISEHNRLYWYRQTLGQGPEFLTYFQNEAQLEKSRLLSDRFSAERPKGSFSTLEIQRTEQGDSAMYLCASSLVQDRLNQPQHFGDGTRLSIL.

This clonotype was found a few times. CDR3 amino acids: CASSSWTSGVNEQFF. The CDR3 nucleotides are TGTGCCAGCAGTTCCTGGACTAGCGGAGTTAATGAGCAGTTCTTC. V and J are TRBV28 and TRBJ2-1; 10 nucleotides align to TRBD2. V shed 4 bases and J 7 bases; nucleotides not matched to a gene: 7. CDR1 MDHEN and CDR2 SYDVKM come from the germline V gene. This CDR3 region has 15 residues. Looking up the rest from reference TRBV28 and TRBJ2-1 gives the full variable domain: DVKVTQSSRYLVKRTGEKVFLECVQDMDHENMFWYRQDPGLGLRLIYFSYDVKMKEKGDIPEGYSVSREKKERFSLILESASTNQTSMYLCASSSWTSGVNEQFFGPGTRLTVL.

This clonotype was seen a handful of times. Just one base apart from a much larger clone, this may be a read error. The chain uses TRBV6-5 and TRBJ2-2; TRBD1 aligns across 8 bases. The CDR3 consists of 16 residues. Germline loops: CDR1 MNHEY, CDR2 SVGAGI. In nucleotides, the CDR3 is TGTGTCAGCAGTTACCCACAGGGGGTGGGCACCGGGGAGCTGTTTTTT. Translation gives CVSSYPQGVGTGELFF.

This clonotype was seen at least ten times. One end of the junction is discordant with germline, which a read error may explain. The genes are TRBV7-7 and TRBJ2-1, with D maybe TRBD1 (5 bases). Germline V CDR1 and CDR2: SSHAT, FNYEAQ (reference sequence). CDR3 length equals 13 residues. CDR3 nucleotide sequence: TGTGCTAGCAGCTTAATGACCCGGACAGAGCAGTTCTTC. Translation gives CASSLMTRTEQFF.

The chain combines TRBV9 with TRBJ1-6; 7 nucleotides match TRBD1. The V gene's germline CDR1 is SGDLS and CDR2 YYNGEE. The CDR3 extends over 15 amino acids. V was pared by 1 base and J by 5 bases, with 3 bases of the junction left unmatched. In DNA form, the CDR3 reads TGTGCCAGCAGCGTAACAGGGGACAATAATTCACCCCTCCACTTT. Encoded protein: CASSVTGDNNSPLHF.

The V gene is TRBV18, the J gene TRBJ2-5; D remains ambiguous. Germline V gene lookup returns CDR1 KGHSH and CDR2 LQKENI. With 0 bases removed from V and 4 bases from J, the gap between germline ends came to 12 bases. The CDR3 length is 15 residues. This CDR3 is CASSPPSARGETQYF. CDR3 DNA: TGTGCCAGCTCACCACCGTCGGCCAGAGGAGAGACCCAGTACTTC.

The sample holds many counts of this clonotype. The V and J genes are TRBV6-2 or TRBV6-3 and TRBJ2-3; unclear D gene. CDR1 is MNHEY and CDR2 is SVGEGT in the germline V gene. The CDR3 sequence is 12 residues long. The V end lost 2 bases, the J end lost 5 bases, and 5 bases lay between the germline ends. For the CDR3, the DNA is TGTGCCAGCAGTTACGACGTAGATACGCAGTATTTT. Translating it yields CASSYDVDTQYF.

This clonotype was detected ten times or more. The rearrangement joins TRBV20-1 to TRBJ2-7; 9 bases fit TRBD2. This CDR3 has 15 residues. CDR1 and CDR2 (germline): DFQATT, SNEGSKA (reference sequence). V was clipped by 2 bases and J by 2 bases; unmatched bases: 7. This chain's CDR3 is CSARSTTSGTYEQYF. The CDR3 DNA sequence: TGCAGTGCTAGATCCACGACTAGCGGCACCTACGAGCAGTACTTC.

V usage is TRBV20-1 and J usage is TRBJ2-7, with 9 bases lining up with TRBD1. CDR1 is DFQATT, CDR2 SNEGSKA, per germline (reference sequence). V lost 5 bases and J lost 7; bases outside the gene matches: 21. The CDR3 loop spans 17 amino acids. CDR3 DNA: TGCAGTGCTTTGCAGTACAGGGGGCCCTCAGGGGTAGGGGAGCAGTACTTC. It encodes CSALQYRGPSGVGEQYF.

In this sample, this clonotype turned up many times. Here the CDR3 reads CASSLGGDDEQFF. The CDR3 DNA reads TGTGCCAGCAGCTTAGGAGGGGACGATGAGCAGTTCTTC. V is TRBV11-2 and J is TRBJ2-1; either TRBD1 or TRBD2 may supply D (5 bases each). Trimming shortened V by 1 base and J by 8 bases, and 9 bases separated the two germline ends. The CDR3 totals 13 residues. Germline lookup yields CDR1 SGHAT and CDR2 FQNNGV. Full variable domain (remainder filled in from reference TRBV11-2 and TRBJ2-1): EAGVAQSPRYKIIEKRQSVAFWCNPISGHATLYWYQQILGQGPKLLIQFQNNGVVDDSQLPKDRFSAERLKGVDSTLKIQPAKLEDSAVYLCASSLGGDDEQFFGPGTRLTVL.